The T cell receptor beta chain under discussion was sequenced for a study of Ad26.COV2.S vaccination and SARS-CoV-2 variants. Overall study context: COV1001, an Ad26.COV2.S trial, supplied this vaccine-arm donor. By the intramuscular route, Ad26.COV2.S was given once, or twice 56 days apart. Study-wide results and limits: Spike-specific TCR breadth was greater in vaccine than placebo recipients. Total T cell responses were possibly underestimated by TCR breadth and depth analyses.

CDR1 and CDR2 from the germline V gene are SGHDN and FVKESK. This CDR3 has 17 residues. Trimming stripped 3 bases from V and 6 bases from J, with 20 bases between. Treatment defined: about 20 received Ad26.COV2.S at low or high dose, single or two shots; roughly five received placebo; per-sample allocation not given. Specimen acquisition occurred on day 63 following the initial vaccine or placebo injection. This clone was found once. Its antigen is unknown. The assay was immunoSEQ multiplex PCR, and TCRdb's table has in-frame clones only and misses some. The sample has some 290,000 clones, 86% seen once.

The sequence derives from a person between 18 and 60 years old who received the Ad26.COV2.S COVID-19 vaccine or a placebo. The sample here was peripheral blood, taken in a trial of Ad26.COV2.S vaccine versus placebo. The rearrangement joins TRBV14 to TRBJ2-2; the D gene is possibly TRBD1 (5 bases). The CDR3: CASSQPRTQGSPGELFF. In nucleotides, the CDR3 is TGTGCCAGCAGCCAGCCCCGGACCCAGGGCTCTCCCGGGGAGCTGTTTTTT. Looking up the rest from reference TRBV14 and TRBJ2-2 gives the full variable domain: EAGVTQFPSHSVIEKGQTVTLRCDPISGHDNLYWYRRVMGKEIKFLLHFVKESKQDESGMPNNRFLAERTGGTYSTLKVQPAELEDSGVYFCASSQPRTQGSPGELFFGEGSRLTVL.